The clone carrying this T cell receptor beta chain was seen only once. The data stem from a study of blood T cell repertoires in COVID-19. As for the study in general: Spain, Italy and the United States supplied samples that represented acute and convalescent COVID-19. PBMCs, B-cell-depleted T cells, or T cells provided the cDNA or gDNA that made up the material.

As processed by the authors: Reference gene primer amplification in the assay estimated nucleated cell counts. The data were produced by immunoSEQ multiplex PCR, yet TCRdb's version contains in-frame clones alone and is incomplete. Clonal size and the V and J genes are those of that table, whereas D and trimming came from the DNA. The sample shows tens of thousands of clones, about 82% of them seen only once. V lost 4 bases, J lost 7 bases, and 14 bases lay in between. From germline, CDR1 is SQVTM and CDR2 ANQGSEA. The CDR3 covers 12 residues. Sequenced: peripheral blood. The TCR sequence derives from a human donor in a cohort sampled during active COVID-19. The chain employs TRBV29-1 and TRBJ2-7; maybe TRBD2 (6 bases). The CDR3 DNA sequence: TGCAGCGTTGGTACGGGGGTTGGGGAGCAGTACTTC. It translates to CSVGTGVGEQYF.